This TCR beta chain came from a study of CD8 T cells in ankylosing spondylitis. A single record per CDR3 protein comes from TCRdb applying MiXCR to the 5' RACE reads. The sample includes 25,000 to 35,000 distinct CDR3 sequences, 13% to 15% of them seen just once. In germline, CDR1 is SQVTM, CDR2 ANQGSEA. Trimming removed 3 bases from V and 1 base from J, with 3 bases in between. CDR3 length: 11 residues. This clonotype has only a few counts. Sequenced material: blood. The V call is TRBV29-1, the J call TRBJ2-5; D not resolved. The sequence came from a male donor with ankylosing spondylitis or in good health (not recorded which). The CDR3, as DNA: TGCAGCGTTGAGGTCCAAGAGACCCAGTACTTC. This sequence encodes CSVEVQETQYF.